The rows below give T cell receptor beta chains drawn from one sample of a study of lymphopenia after photon versus proton radiotherapy. TCRdb keeps only in-frame clones here, not all; method: immunoSEQ multiplex PCR. The table shows 24,000 or so clones, with roughly 82% occurring only once. This specimen was peripheral blood, taken from a patient treated with photon-based radiotherapy. The receptors were gathered from a man aged 40-49 years with gastric cancer. CDR3s include the opening cysteine and the closing phenylalanine or tryptophan. D genes are given only for firm matches. Clone size appears in some rows only: once, few, many, or a class for an expanded clone.

v_gene	abundance	d_gene	j_gene	CDR3aa	CDR3nt
TRBV6-5	.	TRBD2	TRBJ2-7	CASSSGGANYEQYF	TGTGCCAGCAGTTCGGGAGGGGCAAACTACGAGCAGTACTTC
TRBV4-1	.	.	TRBJ1-5	CASSQEETVAQPQHF	TGCGCCAGCAGCCAAGAGGAGACAGTGGCTCAGCCCCAGCATTTT
TRBV20-1	.	.	TRBJ2-3	CSARADTQYF	TGCAGTGCTAGGGCAGATACGCAGTATTTT
TRBV11-1	once	.	TRBJ1-6	CASSLEVPPLHF	TGTGCCAGCAGCTTAGAGGTACCACCCCTCCACTTT
TRBV1	once	.	TRBJ1-3	CTSDHPGHNSGNTIYF	TGCACCAGCGACCACCCCGGACATAACTCTGGAAACACCATATATTTT
TRBV28	.	.	TRBJ1-2	CASSFSEGYGYTF	TGTGCCAGCAGTTTCAGTGAGGGCTATGGCTACACCTTC
TRBV5-8	.	.	TRBJ1-2	CASSPAIGDNYGYTF	TGTGCCAGCAGCCCGGCGATCGGGGACAACTATGGCTACACCTTC
TRBV7-9	.	TRBD1	TRBJ1-5	CASSFGQGGQPQHF	TGTGCCAGCAGCTTTGGACAGGGCGGTCAGCCCCAGCATTTT
TRBV30	few	TRBD1	TRBJ2-3	CASTGQGAVDTQYF	TGTGCCTCCACGGGACAGGGGGCCGTAGATACGCAGTATTTT
TRBV27	.	.	TRBJ2-1	CASSFASLSRGSFGTEQFF	TGTGCCAGCAGTTTTGCGTCCCTTTCCCGGGGATCGTTCGGGACAGAGCAGTTCTTC
TRBV12-1	.	.	TRBJ2-3	CASSFGGPTDTQYF	TGTGCCAGCAGCTTTGGCGGGCCCACAGATACGCAGTATTTT
TRBV6-5	.	.	TRBJ2-7	CASESHGSSYEQYF	TGTGCCAGCGAATCTCACGGGAGCTCCTACGAGCAGTACTTC
TRBV6-5	.	.	TRBJ2-2	CASSYSVGHTGELFF	TGTGCCAGCAGTTACTCGGTTGGGCACACCGGGGAGCTGTTTTTT
TRBV7-2	.	TRBD2	TRBJ2-2	CASSFSGGPNTGELFF	TGTGCCAGCAGCTTTAGCGGGGGGCCCAACACCGGGGAGCTGTTTTTT
TRBV27	.	TRBD1	TRBJ1-1	CASSWAGQGTIEAFF	TGTGCCAGCAGTTGGGCGGGACAGGGGACGATTGAAGCTTTCTTT
TRBV11-3	.	TRBD2	TRBJ2-5	CASSLASSGAETQYF	TGTGCCAGCAGCTTAGCGAGTAGCGGGGCGGAGACCCAGTACTTC
TRBV6-1	.	.	TRBJ2-6	CATLVSGANVLTF	TGTGCCACCCTGGTCTCTGGGGCCAACGTCCTGACTTTC
TRBV5-6	.	TRBD1	TRBJ2-7	CASSLVWQGAYEQYF	TGTGCCAGCAGCTTGGTGTGGCAGGGGGCCTACGAGCAGTACTTC
TRBV9	.	.	TRBJ1-2	CASSPNENYGYTF	TGTGCCAGCAGCCCCAACGAGAACTATGGCTACACCTTC
TRBV20-1	medium-sized	.	TRBJ1-1	CSAGTREAFF	TGCAGTGCTGGGACCAGGGAGGCTTTCTTT
TRBV9	.	.	TRBJ1-1	CASRWTENTEAFF	TGTGCCAGCAGATGGACGGAGAACACTGAAGCTTTCTTT
TRBV20-1	.	.	TRBJ1-2	CSARPGGGYTF	TGCAGTGCTAGACCCGGGGGTGGCTACACCTTC
TRBV7-6	.	.	TRBJ2-7	CASSLALGGPYEQYF	TGTGCCAGCAGCTTAGCACTCGGCGGACCCTACGAGCAGTACTTC
TRBV9	.	.	TRBJ2-7	CASSALPGTPYEQYF	TGTGCCAGCAGCGCCCTCCCCGGGACACCCTACGAGCAGTACTTC
TRBV19	once	TRBD1	TRBJ2-7	CATGQGPYEQYF	TGTGCCACGGGACAGGGTCCCTACGAGCAGTACTTC
TRBV11-2	.	.	TRBJ2-3	CASSYAGPGGADTQYF	TGTGCCAGCAGCTACGCCGGGCCCGGGGGAGCAGATACGCAGTATTTT
TRBV19	.	.	TRBJ2-3	CASSIRVGGTDTQYF	TGTGCCAGTAGTATCAGGGTAGGAGGCACAGATACGCAGTATTTT
TRBV18	.	.	TRBJ1-2	CASSPQDETMSYTF	TGTGCCAGCTCACCGCAGGACGAAACTATGAGCTACACCTTC
TRBV19	.	.	TRBJ1-5	CASSHLREGLVGSNQPQHF	TGTGCCAGTAGCCATCTGAGGGAGGGCCTAGTAGGGAGCAATCAGCCCCAGCATTTT
TRBV11-2	.	TRBD2	TRBJ2-5	CASSSKLAEETQYF	TGTGCCAGCAGCTCCAAACTAGCGGAAGAGACCCAGTACTTC
TRBV4-1	.	.	TRBJ2-3	CASSQEGGGTDTQYF	TGCGCCAGCAGCCAAGAGGGTGGGGGGACAGATACGCAGTATTTT
TRBV27	few	.	TRBJ2-1	CASSSGTGHTRGQFF	TGTGCCAGCAGTTCCGGAACAGGACACACCCGGGGGCAGTTCTTC
TRBV11-2	.	TRBD1	TRBJ1-2	CASSLVGQVGASNYGYTF	TGTGCCAGCAGCTTAGTGGGACAGGTGGGGGCAAGTAACTATGGCTACACCTTC
TRBV5-1	.	.	TRBJ2-2	CASSLVVGQNTGELFF	TGCGCCAGCAGCTTGGTAGTCGGCCAGAACACCGGGGAGCTGTTTTTT
TRBV5-6	once	.	TRBJ2-3	CASSPGGSTDTQYF	TGTGCCAGCAGCCCCGGTGGTTCCACAGATACGCAGTATTTT
TRBV2	.	.	TRBJ1-1	CASSIEMNTEAFF	TGTGCCAGCAGTATCGAAATGAACACTGAAGCTTTCTTT
TRBV30	.	.	TRBJ1-1	CAWSVQWGTEAFF	TGTGCCTGGAGTGTACAGTGGGGCACTGAAGCTTTCTTT
TRBV4-1	.	.	TRBJ1-2	CASTFSSGGRREGNYGYTF	TGCGCCAGCACCTTCTCTTCGGGGGGGAGACGAGAAGGGAACTATGGCTACACCTTC